The source of this T cell receptor beta chain is a study of blood T cell repertoires in COVID-19. Study-wide background: Nucleic acid was either cDNA or gDNA, and it came from T cells, B-cell-depleted T cells, or PBMCs.

The CDR3 has 16 amino acids. The germline gives CDR1 LGHDT, CDR2 YNNKEL (reference sequence). Losses at the gene ends were 0 bases for V and 1 base for J; bases not matched to a gene: 3. Study processing details: Amplification from reference gene primers served as the basis for estimated nucleated cell counts. Measured with immunoSEQ multiplex PCR; TCRdb has only the in-frame clones, and not every one. V and J calls and clone size follow that table, whereas D and trimming were derived from the DNA. The data contain about 290,000 clones, around four fifths of them singletons. This chain connects TRBV3-1 (or the pseudogene TRBV3-2) to TRBJ2-1; 7 positions match TRBD2. The clonotype comes from a woman aged 45-65 years with active or convalescent COVID-19. The sample comprised peripheral blood. Here the CDR3 reads CASSQDGRLSYNEQFF. CDR3 coding DNA: TGTGCCAGCAGCCAAGACGGGAGGTTGTCCTACAATGAGCAGTTCTTC.